The entry below gives a single T cell receptor beta chain sequence along with its context. This entry is derived from a study of blood T cell repertoires in COVID-19. Study details: Samples taken during acute and convalescent COVID-19 were collected in the United States, Italy and Spain.

Assignment of participants to cohorts was predicated upon participant-reported clinical history. TCRdb's copy holds only in-frame clones and misses some; the assay was immunoSEQ multiplex PCR. The table records approximately 230,000 clones, roughly nine tenths of them present only once. The germline gives CDR1 SGHDT, CDR2 YYEEEE. CDR3 size: 16 residues. Trimming cost V 1 base and J 4 bases; bases outside gene matches: 7. The TCR sequence derives from a woman aged 25 to 45 with acute COVID-19. What was sequenced was PBMCs or T cells enriched from blood (not recorded which). The rearrangement joins TRBV5-6 to TRBJ1-3, with TRBD1 matching 8 bases. CDR3 amino acids: CASSLLRQGSGNTIYF. DNA of the CDR3: TGTGCCAGCAGCTTGCTGAGACAGGGGTCCGGAAACACCATATATTTT.